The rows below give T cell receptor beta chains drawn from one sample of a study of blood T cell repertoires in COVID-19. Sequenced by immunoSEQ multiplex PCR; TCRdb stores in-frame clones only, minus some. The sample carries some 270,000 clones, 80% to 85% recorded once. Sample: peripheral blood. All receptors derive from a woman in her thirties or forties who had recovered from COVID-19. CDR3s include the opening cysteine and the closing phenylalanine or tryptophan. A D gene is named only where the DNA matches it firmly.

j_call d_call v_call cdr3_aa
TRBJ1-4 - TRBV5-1 CASSLGAGEEKLFF
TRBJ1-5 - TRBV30 CAWSSQGNQPQHF
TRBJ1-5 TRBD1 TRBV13 CASSRGGDRGPQPQHF
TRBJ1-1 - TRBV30 CAWSIVGGHDAFF
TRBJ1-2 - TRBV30 CAWSVRQGWRLGYTF
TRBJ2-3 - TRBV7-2 CASSLGGQSVTDTQYF
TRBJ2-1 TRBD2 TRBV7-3 CASSLAGGPNEQFF
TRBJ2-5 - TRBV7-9 CASTLGDQETQYF
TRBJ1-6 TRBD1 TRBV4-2 CASSHTTGNSPLHF
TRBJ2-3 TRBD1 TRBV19 CASSRPQGEASTDTQYF
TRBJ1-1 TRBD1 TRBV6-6 CASSYLGQVNTEAFF
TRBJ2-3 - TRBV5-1 CASSPSLRRNTDTQYF
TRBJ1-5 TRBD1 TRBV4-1 CASSHPGGNQPQHF
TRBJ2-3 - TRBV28 CASSPVYAGTDTQYF
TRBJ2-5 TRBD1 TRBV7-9 CASSLGRQGRETQYF
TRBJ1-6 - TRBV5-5 CASSSPLIPSLPNSPLHF
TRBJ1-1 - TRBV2 CAAGRNTEAFF
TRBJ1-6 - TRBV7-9 CASSLGQSSYNSPLHF